The 2 T cell receptor beta chains below all came from one sample that was sequenced in a study of blood T cell repertoires in COVID-19. TCRdb's table, derived via immunoSEQ multiplex PCR, lists solely in-frame clones and lacks some. This repertoire shows roughly 300,000 clones, 75% to 90% found once; its top ten account for roughly 2.7%. The sample was PBMCs or T cells enriched from blood (not recorded which). These receptors all come from a woman aged 45 to 65 who had recovered from COVID-19.

As DNA, the CDR3 is TGTGCCAGCAGTGCCGCAGGGGGCCCTAACTATGGCTACACCTTC. It specifies CASSAAGGPNYGYTF. The V call is TRBV28, the J call TRBJ1-2, with 8 bases identical to TRBD1. CDR3 size: 15 residues. Unmatched junction bases numbered 5, after V lost 5 bases and J lost 0 bases. From germline, CDR1 is MDHEN and CDR2 SYDVKM.

The V gene is TRBV29-1, the J gene TRBJ2-3; no clear D. The CDR3 spans 10 residues. Trimming shortened V by 8 bases and J by 2 bases, and 5 bases separated the two germline ends. Germline V gene sequence: CDR1 SQVTM, CDR2 ANQGSEA. The CDR3 loop is CSTFTDTQYF. The CDR3 nucleotides are TGCAGCACTTTCACAGATACGCAGTATTTT.